This TCR beta chain comes out of a study of shared clonotypes between healthy human individuals. Study-wide findings and caveats: In general, naive subsets displayed greater estimated richness than memory subsets did.

Concerning this clone itself: Its specificity is unknown.

V dropped 5 bases and J dropped 7; count of bases not matched to a gene: 8. The CDR3 runs to 14 residues. CDR1 and CDR2 (germline): SGHTA, FQGNSA. CD4+ cells underwent separation, giving CD45RA+ naive and CD45RA-negative memory subsets. Clones were read by immunoSEQ multiplex PCR, and TCRdb kept only the in-frame ones, dropping some. The sample records about 2.3 million clones, 85% to 95% being singletons. Sample: naive CD4+ T cells from PBMCs. Sample subset: CD45RA+ positively selected. The chain links TRBV7-2 to TRBJ2-7; the match to TRBD1 covers 10 bases. The origin of this receptor is a man between 18 and 29 years old in good health. Some clones in this sample may be carry-over from other donors' samples. The CDR3 DNA is TGTGCCAGCAGCCGGGACAGGGGCGGTCGGGAGCAGTACTTC. Amino acid sequence: CASSRDRGGREQYF.